The clone carrying this T cell receptor (beta chain) was detected only a few times. The sample belongs to a study of blood T cells in healthy people across ages. Together with a sample-barcoded 5' primer, a J-beta primer mix was included in a second PCR lasting about 7 to 11 cycles. TCRdb re-called the 5' RACE reads through MiXCR, storing one row per CDR3 protein. The sample contains roughly 550,000 distinct CDR3 sequences, 20% to 30% of which appear only once. Trimming pared 2 bases from V and 7 bases from J, leaving 19 bases between. The germline V gene has CDR1 SGHRS and CDR2 YFSETQ. The CDR3 contains 15 residues. The sample also formed part of further work on T cells of mothers and their children.

The sample comprised blood. The rearrangement joins TRBV5-1 to TRBJ2-7; D is possibly TRBD2 (6 bases). This TCR came from a boy younger than 18 in good health. The CDR3 here is CASSLSGTAKLEQYF. The CDR3 bases are TGCGCCAGCAGCTTATCCGGGACTGCCAAATTGGAGCAGTACTTC.